This T cell receptor (beta chain) was sequenced during a study of cytomegalovirus exposure and HLA in healthy donors. Across the whole study: Roughly 86 million unique TCRs from HLA-typed donors made up an early data release.

Primers included in the PCR were 60 Vbeta and 13 Jbeta primers. Clones were sequenced by immunoSEQ multiplex PCR, and TCRdb holds only the in-frame ones, with some missing. The repertoire includes 110,000 or so clones, 65% to 75% of them detected once, and 4% to 5% sits in the top ten. This clone has a count of ten or more. Material: PBMCs. The receptor was derived from a woman aged 40 to 50 in good health and CMV-seropositive.

The CDR3 spells CASSTGQGRETQYF. CDR3 bases: TGCGCCAGCAGCACCGGACAGGGAAGAGAGACCCAGTACTTC. This chain uses TRBV5-1 with TRBJ2-5; 8 bases match TRBD1. The germline CDR1 and CDR2 sequences are SGHRS and YFSETQ. V shed 4 bases and J 4 bases; nucleotides not matched to a gene: 6. This CDR3 comprises 14 residues.